This passage covers 29 T cell receptor beta chains from one sample sequenced in a study of cytomegalovirus exposure and HLA in healthy donors. PCR involved 60 Vbeta and 13 Jbeta primers. Profiled with immunoSEQ multiplex PCR; TCRdb holds only in-frame clones, not every one. The data hold approximately 160,000 clones, with roughly 72% observed a single time. The sample comprised PBMCs. The source is a woman aged 40-49 years in good health and CMV-seronegative.

The chain uses TRBV5-1 and TRBJ1-4, with D perhaps matching TRBD1 (5 bases). The germline V gene encodes CDR1 SGHRS and CDR2 YFSETQ. This CDR3 spans 14 amino acids. V lost 3 bases and J 5 bases, leaving 11 bases between the germline ends. The CDR3 region has the DNA TGCGCCAGCAGCTCGACAGTGGGGAATGAAAAACTGTTTTTT. As protein: CASSSTVGNEKLFF.

The sample holds one count of this clone. The chain has TRBV11-2 and TRBJ2-1, with D maybe TRBD2 (6 bases). The V gene's germline CDR1 is SGHAT and CDR2 FQNNGV. The CDR3 has 16 residues. V gave up 1 base and J gave up 1 base, with 11 bases separating them. The CDR3 region is CASSLGVSGSYNEQFF. The DNA for the CDR3 is TGTGCCAGCAGCTTAGGAGTTAGCGGATCCTACAATGAGCAGTTCTTC.

The CDR3 coding sequence is TGCGCCAGCAGCTTAGCGTCTAGGACTGCCGGAGCCTACGAGCAGTACTTC. This encodes CASSLASRTAGAYEQYF. The rearrangement uses TRBV5-1 and TRBJ2-7, with D possibly being TRBD2 (5 bases). The CDR3 extends over 17 amino acids. CDR1 is SGHRS, CDR2 YFSETQ, per germline. V was cut by 2 bases and J by 2 bases, with 20 bases left in between.

Here the CDR3 DNA reads TGTGCCTGGAGTGATGACAGGGGAGGGAACACTGAAGCTTTCTTT. Translation gives CAWSDDRGGNTEAFF. The rearrangement uses TRBV30 and TRBJ1-1, with 8 bases fitting TRBD1. The trim removed 1 base at V and 1 base at J, leaving 5 bases unmatched. Germline CDR1 GTSNPN, CDR2 SVGIG (reference sequence). The CDR3 has 15 residues.

The chain recombines TRBV11-1 with TRBJ2-5; 9 positions agree with TRBD1. The CDR3 is 14 amino acids. The germline V gene has CDR1 SGHAT and CDR2 FQDESV (reference sequence). Losses at the gene ends were 6 bases for V and 5 bases for J; bases not matched to a gene: 7. The DNA for the CDR3 is TGTGCCAGCAGTCCGGACAGGGGTCGGGAGACCCAGTACTTC. Translating it yields CASSPDRGRETQYF. Supplemented by reference TRBV11-1 and TRBJ2-5, the full variable domain reads EAEVAQSPRYKITEKSQAVAFWCDPISGHATLYWYRQILGQGPELLVQFQDESVVDDSQLPKDRFSAERLKGVDSTLKIQPAELGDSAMYLCASSPDRGRETQYFGPGTRLLVL.

The chain is built from TRBV6-1 and TRBJ1-2; weak D call: TRBD1 (5 bases). CDR1 is MNHNS and CDR2 is SASEGT in the germline V gene. V lost 6 bases, J lost 4 bases, and 15 bases lay in between. This CDR3 is 14 amino acids long. The CDR3 spells CASSSQATSYGYTF. The CDR3 coding sequence is TGTGCCAGCAGCTCACAGGCTACCTCCTATGGCTACACCTTC.

The genes are TRBV19 and TRBJ2-2, with 9 bases that match TRBD1. Germline assignment: CDR1 LNHDA and CDR2 SQIVND (reference sequence). The CDR3 loop spans 14 amino acids. The V segment lost 9 bases and the J segment 6 bases; nucleotides outside the gene matches: 8. The CDR3 is CASGQGYVAGELFF. The CDR3 region has the DNA TGTGCCAGCGGACAGGGGTACGTGGCCGGGGAGCTGTTTTTT. Together with reference TRBV19 and TRBJ2-2, the CDR3 gives the full variable domain: DGGITQSPKYLFRKEGQNVTLSCEQNLNHDAMYWYRQDPGQGLRLIYYSQIVNDFQKGDIAEGYSVSREKKESFPLTVTSAQKNPTAFYLCASGQGYVAGELFFGEGSRLTVL.

For the CDR3, the DNA is TGCAGCGTTAGCCTAGCGGTCTACAATGAGCAGTTCTTC. Protein: CSVSLAVYNEQFF. The chain is built from TRBV29-1 and TRBJ2-1, with TRBD2 matching 7 bases. Per germline, CDR1 SQVTM and CDR2 ANQGSEA. V shed 5 bases and J 3 bases; nucleotides not matched to a gene: 4. CDR3 length equals 13 residues.

The chain combines TRBV7-9 with TRBJ2-5, with D tentatively TRBD1 (6 bases). The CDR3 extends over 13 amino acids. The V and J ends lost 6 bases and 1 base respectively, with 9 bases between them. Germline CDR1 reads SEHNR; CDR2 reads FQNEAQ (reference sequence). DNA of the CDR3: TGTGCCAGCAGGGTGGACAGCCAAGAGACCCAGTACTTC. This translates into CASRVDSQETQYF.

V gene TRBV6-5 combines with J gene TRBJ2-3; 10 nucleotides agree with TRBD2. Looked up from germline, CDR1 is MNHEY and CDR2 is SVGAGI. The CDR3 consists of 15 residues. J lost 6 bases, V lost 2 bases, and 5 bases had no gene match. In DNA form, the CDR3 reads TGTGCCAGCAGTTACAACCTAGCGGGAGTGGATACGCAGTATTTT. Encoded protein: CASSYNLAGVDTQYF.

The CDR3 loop is CASSASGGPGYTF. CDR3 coding DNA: TGTGCCAGTAGTGCTTCAGGGGGCCCGGGCTACACCTTC. This rearrangement joins TRBV19 to TRBJ1-2; TRBD1 matches at 8 bases. Germline CDR1 reads LNHDA; CDR2 reads SQIVND (reference sequence). The V segment lost 5 bases and the J segment 8 bases; nucleotides outside the gene matches: 7. The CDR3 has 13 amino acids. Filled out from reference TRBV19 and TRBJ1-2, the complete variable domain reads DGGITQSPKYLFRKEGQNVTLSCEQNLNHDAMYWYRQDPGQGLRLIYYSQIVNDFQKGDIAEGYSVSREKKESFPLTVTSAQKNPTAFYLCASSASGGPGYTFGSGTRLTVV.

This clone was recorded a few times. The gene calls are TRBV5-6 and TRBJ2-7, with D possibly matching TRBD1 (5 bases). Trimming stripped 3 bases from V and 0 bases from J, with 7 bases between. This CDR3 is built from 13 residues. The germline V gene encodes CDR1 SGHDT and CDR2 YYEEEE. The CDR3 DNA reads TGTGCCAGCAGCTGGCAGGGCTCCTACGAGCAGTACTTC. The encoded protein is CASSWQGSYEQYF.

V is TRBV7-9 and J is TRBJ2-5, with TRBD1 matching over 10 bases. The germline gives CDR1 SEHNR, CDR2 FQNEAQ (reference sequence). The CDR3 loop spans 13 amino acids. V gave up 5 bases and J gave up 8 bases; unmatched junction bases: 5. The CDR3 DNA follows: TGTGCCAGCAGCAACGGACAGGGGGGTACCCAGTACTTC. This gives the protein CASSNGQGGTQYF.

The table lists this clone with a few counts. The sample holds other DNA sequences that translate to the same CDR3. The chain joins TRBV5-1 to TRBJ2-5; a possible D gene is TRBD1 (6 bases). Germline V gives CDR1 SGHRS, CDR2 YFSETQ. The CDR3 length is 14 residues. V lost 0 bases and J lost 5, with 11 bases in between. CDR3 DNA sequence: TGCGCCAGCAGCTTGGGGGGCAGGGGCGAGACCCAGTACTTC. This codes for CASSLGGRGETQYF.

The J gene is TRBJ2-5, the V gene TRBV30; TRBD1 matches at 7 bases. TRBJ2-7 matches the DNA end more closely, so the J call is doubtful. CDR3 size: 14 residues. Germline V gene lookup returns CDR1 GTSNPN and CDR2 SVGIG (reference sequence). CDR3 amino acids: CAWRKTGLSYEQYF. The CDR3 nucleotides read TGTGCCTGGAGGAAGACAGGGTTATCCTACGAGCAGTACTTC.

Details on this clone: A read error may produce the germline difference seen at one junction end. The chain combines TRBV6-6 with TRBJ1-2; TRBD1 might be the D (5 bases). The CDR3 extends over 14 amino acids. Germline CDR1 MNHNY, CDR2 SVGAGI (reference sequence). The CDR3 sequence: CASNYATAFYGYTF. Here the CDR3 DNA reads TGTGCCAGCAATTACGCGACAGCGTTCTATGGCTACACCTTC.

The chain carries TRBV28 and TRBJ2-7; 7 bases line up with TRBD1. CDR1 and CDR2 from the germline V gene are MDHEN and SYDVKM. The CDR3 has 16 residues. The V segment lost 5 bases and the J segment 1 base; nucleotides outside the gene matches: 11. CDR3 amino acids: CASSPMERDSSYEQYF. The CDR3 DNA follows: TGTGCCAGCAGTCCGATGGAAAGGGACAGTTCCTACGAGCAGTACTTC.

The chain uses TRBV28 and TRBJ1-2; D is uncertain. The germline V gene has CDR1 MDHEN and CDR2 SYDVKM. Trimming left V 6 bases short and J 10 bases short, with 15 bases between. The CDR3 runs to 12 residues. The CDR3 nucleotides are TGTGCCAGCAGAAACCGTCTAAGCCACTACACCTTC. Translation gives CASRNRLSHYTF.

V usage is TRBV7-9 and J usage is TRBJ2-7; 11 nucleotides match TRBD2. This CDR3 contains 14 residues. The J segment lost 4 bases and the V segment lost 5 bases, leaving 4 bases of the junction unmatched. Germline V gives CDR1 SEHNR, CDR2 FQNEAQ (reference sequence). Written as DNA, the CDR3 is TGTGCCAGCAGCCCCGGGACTAGCGGTTACGAGCAGTACTTC. This gives the protein CASSPGTSGYEQYF.

V is TRBV2 and J is TRBJ1-5, with 7 bases lining up with TRBD1. The CDR3 extends over 13 amino acids. V gave up 6 bases and J gave up 6 bases; unmatched junction bases: 5. Germline CDR1 and CDR2: SNHLY and FYNNEI. The CDR3 DNA reads as TGTGCCAGCAGCCTGGACAGGAGTCAGCCCCAGCATTTT. This encodes CASSLDRSQPQHF.

This clone was seen only a few times. The genes are TRBV27 and TRBJ1-2; D is perhaps TRBD1 (5 bases). This CDR3 spans 12 amino acids. Germline-derived CDR1 and CDR2 are MNHEY and SMNVEV (reference sequence). V was trimmed by 8 bases and J by 8 bases, leaving 15 bases between them. CDR3 sequence reads: CASLGVLGGYTF. DNA of the CDR3: TGTGCCAGCTTAGGGGTTTTAGGGGGCTACACCTTC.

The chain links TRBV7-9 to TRBJ1-1; perhaps TRBD1 as D (6 bases). With 10 bases removed from V and 5 bases from J, the gap between germline ends came to 14 bases. The CDR3 covers 12 residues. CDR1 SEHNR and CDR2 FQNEAQ come from the germline V gene (reference sequence). CDR3 DNA: TGTGCCACCAGTCGACAGGTAACTGAAGCTTTCTTT. Translated, it gives CATSRQVTEAFF.

This chain connects TRBV7-2 to TRBJ2-1; the match to TRBD2 covers 7 bases. V lost 2 bases to trimming and J lost 4 bases; unmatched junction nucleotides: 5. The CDR3 extends over 15 amino acids. The germline V gene encodes CDR1 SGHTA and CDR2 FQGNSA. CDR3 sequence: CASSLMGGEYNEQFF. The CDR3, as DNA: TGTGCCAGCAGCTTAATGGGGGGGGAATACAATGAGCAGTTCTTC.

The V gene is TRBV29-1, the J gene TRBJ2-3, with 11 bases aligning to TRBD1. The CDR3 consists of 13 residues. Losses at the gene ends were 4 bases for V and 6 bases for J; bases not matched to a gene: 3. Germline V gene data show CDR1 as SQVTM and CDR2 as ANQGSEA. CDR3 residues: CSVGGTGGDTQYF. The CDR3 bases are TGCAGCGTTGGAGGGACAGGGGGGGATACGCAGTATTTT.

The chain carries TRBV19 and TRBJ1-5; possibly TRBD1 for D (6 bases). In germline, CDR1 is LNHDA, CDR2 SQIVND (reference sequence). V was pared by 6 bases and J by 3 bases, with 9 bases between. The CDR3 sequence is 13 residues long. The CDR3 is CASRDSINQPQHF. The DNA for the CDR3 is TGTGCCAGTAGGGACAGTATCAATCAGCCCCAGCATTTT.

This clone came up once. The chain recombines TRBV15 with TRBJ1-5; D not resolved. Trimming removed 5 bases at V and 0 bases at J, with 14 bases between. The CDR3 extends over 16 amino acids. CDR1 and CDR2 from the germline V gene are LNHNV and YYDKDF (reference sequence). CDR3 in DNA: TGTGCCACCAGCTACTCCGGACGGGGTAGCAATCAGCCCCAGCATTTT. Its translation is CATSYSGRGSNQPQHF. The full variable domain, its missing parts supplied by reference TRBV15 and TRBJ1-5, is DAMVIQNPRYQVTQFGKPVTLSCSQTLNHNVMYWYQQKSSQAPKLLFHYYDKDFNNEADTPDNFQSRRPNTSFCFLDIRSPGLGDTAMYLCATSYSGRGSNQPQHFGDGTRLSIL.

This rearrangement joins TRBV28 to TRBJ2-7; 10 bases map to TRBD1. With V trimmed by 6 bases and J by 7 bases, 9 bases remained unmatched. The germline CDR1 and CDR2 sequences are MDHEN and SYDVKM. The CDR3 is 14 residues long. The CDR3 is CASSPGTGAGEQYF. The CDR3, as DNA: TGTGCCAGCAGCCCCGGGACAGGGGCAGGTGAGCAGTACTTC.

The V call is TRBV19, the J call TRBJ2-1, with a possible D match to TRBD2 (6 bases). CDR3 length: 14 amino acids. V was shortened by 5 bases and J by 0 bases, with 8 bases between the two germline ends. The germline CDR1 and CDR2 sequences are LNHDA and SQIVND (reference sequence). In DNA, the CDR3 is TGTGCCAGTAGTCGGACTACCTCCTACAATGAGCAGTTCTTC. Its translation: CASSRTTSYNEQFF.

This chain uses TRBV7-8 with TRBJ2-2, with 7 bases identical to TRBD1. Germline V gives CDR1 SGHVS, CDR2 FQNEAQ. There are 14 residues in the CDR3. Trimming removed 2 bases from V and 6 bases from J; junction bases left unmatched: 3. The CDR3 region is CASSLRGRAGELFF. The CDR3 DNA reads as TGTGCCAGCAGCTTAAGGGGGCGGGCCGGGGAGCTGTTTTTT.